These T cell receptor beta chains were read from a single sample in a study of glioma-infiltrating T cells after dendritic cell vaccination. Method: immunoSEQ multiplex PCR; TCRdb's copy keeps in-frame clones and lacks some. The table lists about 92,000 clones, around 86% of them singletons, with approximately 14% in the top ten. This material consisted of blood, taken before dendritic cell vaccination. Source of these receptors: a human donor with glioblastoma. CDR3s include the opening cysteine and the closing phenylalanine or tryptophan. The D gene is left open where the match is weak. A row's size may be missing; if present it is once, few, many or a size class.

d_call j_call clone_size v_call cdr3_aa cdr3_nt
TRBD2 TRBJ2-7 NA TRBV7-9 CASRPGLAGGAEQYF TGTGCCAGCAGACCCGGACTAGCGGGAGGGGCCGAGCAGTACTTC
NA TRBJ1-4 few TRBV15 CATGQPGTNEKLFF TGTGCCACCGGGCAGCCTGGGACTAATGAAAAACTGTTTTTT
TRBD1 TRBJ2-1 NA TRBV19 CASSIGRGTYNEQFF TGTGCCAGTAGTATCGGCAGGGGGACATACAATGAGCAGTTCTTC
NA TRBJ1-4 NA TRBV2 CASSPGTNEKLFF TGTGCCAGCAGCCCGGGGACTAATGAAAAACTGTTTTTT
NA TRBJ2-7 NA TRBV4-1 CASSLREWNEQYF TGCGCCAGCAGCCTCAGGGAATGGAACGAGCAGTACTTC
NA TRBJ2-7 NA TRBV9 CASSVVASANEQYF TGTGCCAGCAGCGTAGTCGCTAGTGCCAACGAGCAGTACTTC
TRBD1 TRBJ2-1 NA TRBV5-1 CASSLRQGQGNEQFF TGCGCCAGCAGCTTGCGACAGGGTCAGGGCAATGAGCAGTTCTTC
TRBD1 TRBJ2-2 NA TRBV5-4 CASSLMGQGAGELFF TGTGCCAGCAGCTTAATGGGACAGGGGGCCGGGGAGCTGTTTTTT
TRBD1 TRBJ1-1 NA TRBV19 CASTWRTGEAFF TGTGCCAGTACCTGGAGGACAGGTGAAGCTTTCTTT
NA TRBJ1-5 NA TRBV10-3 CAISGTAPNQPQHF TGTGCCATCAGTGGGACAGCTCCCAATCAGCCCCAGCATTTT
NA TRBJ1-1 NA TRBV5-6 CASRPRENTEAFF TGTGCCAGCAGACCCCGAGAGAACACTGAAGCTTTCTTT
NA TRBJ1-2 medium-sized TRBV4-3 CASSQELQGVNGYTF TGCGCCAGCAGCCAAGAGTTACAGGGAGTTAACGGCTACACCTTC
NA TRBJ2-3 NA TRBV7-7 CASSLGLRTTDTQYF TGTGCCAGCAGCTTAGGTCTCAGAACCACAGATACGCAGTATTTT
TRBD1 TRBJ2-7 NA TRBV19 CASSLGQGAWYEQYF TGTGCCAGTAGCCTCGGACAGGGGGCATGGTACGAGCAGTACTTC
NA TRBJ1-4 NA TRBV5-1 CASSLGLAATNEKLFF TGCGCCAGCAGCTTGGGGTTGGCAGCAACTAATGAAAAACTGTTTTTT
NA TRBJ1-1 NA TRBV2 CASSGEPGVNTEAFF TGTGCCAGCAGTGGGGAGCCGGGGGTGAACACTGAAGCTTTCTTT
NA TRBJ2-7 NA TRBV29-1 CSVEDPDSYEQYF TGCAGCGTTGAAGATCCGGACAGCTACGAGCAGTACTTC
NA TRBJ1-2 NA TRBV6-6 CASSSRDYGYTF TGTGCCAGCAGTTCGCGGGACTATGGCTACACCTTC
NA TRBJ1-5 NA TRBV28 CASSYRTPNQPQHF TGTGCCAGCAGTTACCGGACACCCAATCAGCCCCAGCATTTT
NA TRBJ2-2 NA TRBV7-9 CASSLAGDPGELFF TGTGCCAGCAGCTTAGCAGGGGATCCCGGGGAGCTGTTTTTT
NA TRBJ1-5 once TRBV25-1 CASSVGGVAQPQHF TGTGCCAGCAGTGTCGGGGGGGTTGCTCAGCCCCAGCATTTT
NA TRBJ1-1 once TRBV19 CASMGLSEGKTEAFF TGTGCCAGTATGGGTTTGTCAGAGGGAAAGACTGAAGCTTTCTTT
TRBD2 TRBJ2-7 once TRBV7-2 CASSTGSRGLAGSYEQYF TGTGCCAGCAGCACAGGGTCGCGGGGACTAGCGGGGTCCTACGAGCAGTACTTC
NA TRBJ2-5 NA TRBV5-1 CASSLGGGSGTQYF TGCGCCAGCAGCTTGGGAGGGGGTTCCGGGACCCAGTACTTC